This T cell receptor beta chain stems from a study of cytomegalovirus exposure and HLA in healthy donors. Those who donated were healthy bone marrow donors. With 60 Vbeta and 13 Jbeta primers, the PCR was carried out. TCRdb's table, derived via immunoSEQ multiplex PCR, lists solely in-frame clones and lacks some. The sample lists 160,000 or so clones; roughly 82% were seen once. Findings of the study overall: Across donors, presence/absence analyses took sequencing depth to be roughly uniform. Rare sequences made up most TCRs, while some public TCRs were found in many donors.

Trimming took off 6 bases at V and 6 bases at J, with 8 bases between the two ends. This CDR3 spans 11 amino acids. The germline gives CDR1 WSHSY, CDR2 SAAADI. This clone came up a few times. Its antigen is currently unknown. The gene calls are TRBV10-2 and TRBJ1-1; TRBD1 is a possible D gene (6 bases). The sequence derives from a man aged 50-60 years in good health and CMV-seropositive. Sequencing input: PBMCs. The CDR3 reads CASSRGPEAFF. The CDR3 nucleotides are TGCGCCAGCAGCAGGGGTCCTGAAGCTTTCTTT.